This entry features one T cell receptor beta chain sequence. The antigen remains undetermined. This record belongs to a study of T cell responses to AZD1222 COVID-19 vaccine. The table came from immunoSEQ multiplex PCR; TCRdb's copy has only in-frame clones and leaves some out. The sample comprises tens of thousands of clones, roughly 80% of which are singletons, and approximately 3.5% rests with the top ten. Per germline, CDR1 SGHDT and CDR2 YYEEEE. This CDR3 spans 16 amino acids. V was shortened by 3 bases and J by 5 bases, with 20 bases between the two germline ends. Study conclusions and caveats: The study identified only five to seven AZD1222 recipients as seropositive at baseline. Females outnumbered males among donors, who were mostly white British; clonal diversity was possibly underestimated.

This clonotype was obtained from an adult who received the AZD1222 COVID-19 vaccine. Material: peripheral blood, obtained 28 days after the second AZD1222 dose. The chain employs TRBV5-6 and TRBJ2-5, with D perhaps matching TRBD1 or TRBD2 (6 bases each). Here the CDR3 DNA reads TGTGCCAGCAGCTCAAACTGGGCGGTAGGGGGGGAGACCCAGTACTTC. Translating gives CASSSNWAVGGETQYF.